The rows below give T cell receptor beta chains drawn from one sample of a study of PD-1 blockade in classical Hodgkin lymphoma. The data were produced by immunoSEQ multiplex PCR, yet TCRdb's version contains in-frame clones alone and is incomplete. The sample comprises 20,000 to 25,000 clones, roughly 71% of which are singletons, and over 15% rests with the top ten. Sequencing was performed on peripheral blood mononuclear cells (PBMCs), taken before the fourth cycle of nivolumab. These receptors originate from a human donor with classical Hodgkin lymphoma. The CDR3 runs from the conserved cysteine through the conserved F or W. The D gene is left open where the match is weak. Expanded clones get a size class; other rows say once, few or many, or leave the size out.

TRBJ2-1	few	TRBV7-2	TRBD2	TGTGCCAGCAGCTTAGAGGCGGGGGGACGCAATGAGCAGTTCTTC	CASSLEAGGRNEQFF
TRBJ2-7	.	TRBV5-1	.	TGCGCCAGCAGCTTGGTGACTGGACCCTCCTACGAGCAGTACTTC	CASSLVTGPSYEQYF
TRBJ1-4	.	TRBV7-8	.	TGTGCCAGCAGCTTACTAAGGGGGGGGAATGAAAAACTGTTTTTT	CASSLLRGGNEKLFF
TRBJ1-1	few	TRBV11-2	.	TGTGCCAGCAGCTTATATCCGGACACGAACACTGAAGCTTTCTTT	CASSLYPDTNTEAFF
TRBJ2-7	.	TRBV11-2	TRBD2	TGTGCCAGCAGCTGGGTGGGGACTAGCGGATCTTCGTCCTACGAGCAGTACTTC	CASSWVGTSGSSSYEQYF
TRBJ1-6	.	TRBV2	.	TGTGCCAGCAGTGAAAGTGCACCTAATAATTCACCCCTCCACTTT	CASSESAPNNSPLHF
TRBJ2-1	.	TRBV2	TRBD2	TGTGCCAGCAGTTGGACTAGCGGGTCTCGTAATGAGCAGTTCTTC	CASSWTSGSRNEQFF
TRBJ1-1	few	TRBV28	TRBD1	TGTGCCAGCAGTTTCAGACAGGGGATCTGGGGAGGCACTGAAGCTTTCTTT	CASSFRQGIWGGTEAFF
TRBJ1-5	.	TRBV2	.	TGTGCCAGCAGGATAGGTCAGCCCCAGCATTTT	CASRIGQPQHF
TRBJ1-3	.	TRBV6-5	.	TGTGCCAGCAGTTGGGGGGGCGATTACTCTGGAAACACCATATATTTT	CASSWGGDYSGNTIYF
TRBJ2-1	.	TRBV15	.	TGTGCCACCAGCAGACAGGGAGTCTACAATGAGCAGTTCTTC	CATSRQGVYNEQFF
TRBJ2-4	.	TRBV4-3	TRBD1	TGCGCCAGCAGCCAAATCAGTTCGTCGGACAGGTTGTACTTC	CASSQISSSDRLYF
TRBJ1-1	.	TRBV5-1	.	TGCGCCAGCAGCTTCGGGACACCGAGTGAAGCTTTCTTT	CASSFGTPSEAFF